These 6 T cell receptor beta chains were sequenced from one sample in a study of neoadjuvant anti-PD-1 for oral cavity cancer listed by TCRdb under 2021. The method was the immunoSEQ multiplex PCR assay. Here the immuneACCESS table is served through TCRdb, limited to in-frame sequences with V and J called. Missing clones are a known gap in these copies; in checked studies unresolved V genes cover under half, and the rest lacks a known reason. The sample has 40,000 to 50,000 clones on record, approximately 80% of them singletons. Clones ranked in the top ten supply around 4.4% of the sample. This specimen's time point label, interpreted: after neoadjuvant nivolumab, at surgical resection. Source: PBMCs, taken after nivolumab (anti-PD-1) treatment. These receptors were obtained from a person between 40 and 85 years old with oral cavity squamous cell carcinoma.

The V gene is TRBV19, the J gene TRBJ2-6; D is perhaps TRBD1 (6 bases). The germline V gene has CDR1 LNHDA and CDR2 SQIVND (reference sequence). Trimming shortened V by 2 bases and J by 2 bases, and 13 bases separated the two germline ends. This CDR3 spans 17 amino acids. DNA of the CDR3: TGTGCCAGTAGTATAAGTTCCAGGGGAACTGGGGCCAACGTCCTGACTTTC. Encoded protein: CASSISSRGTGANVLTF.

J is TRBJ1-2 and V is TRBV6-4, with a possible D match to TRBD1 (6 bases). The CDR3 is 15 amino acids. The germline V gene has CDR1 MRHNA and CDR2 SNTAGT. Trimming removed 3 bases from V and 1 base from J, with 12 bases in between. The CDR3 nucleotides are TGTGCCAGCAGTGATTCACCACAGGGTAACTATGGCTACACCTTC. This sequence encodes CASSDSPQGNYGYTF.

This clone was seen only a few times. This rearrangement joins TRBV28 to TRBJ2-7, with D uncertain. The CDR3 is made up of 16 amino acids. The germline V and J ends were trimmed by 6 bases and 3 bases, with 21 bases remaining between them. Per germline, CDR1 MDHEN and CDR2 SYDVKM. The CDR3 DNA sequence: TGTGCCAGCAGCCGTCGACTCGCCCTTTTGGGCTACGAGCAGTACTTC. The encoded protein is CASSRRLALLGYEQYF. The full variable domain, completed using reference TRBV28 and TRBJ2-7, is DVKVTQSSRYLVKRTGEKVFLECVQDMDHENMFWYRQDPGLGLRLIYFSYDVKMKEKGDIPEGYSVSREKKERFSLILESASTNQTSMYLCASSRRLALLGYEQYFGPGTRLTVT.

The V gene is TRBV2, the J gene TRBJ2-1; possible D gene TRBD2, 5 bases. There are 15 residues in the CDR3. Germline values: CDR1 SNHLY, CDR2 FYNNEI. V lost 6 bases and J 3 bases, leaving 15 bases between the germline ends. CDR3 in amino acids: CASSFGRVVYNEQFF. The CDR3 nucleotides read TGTGCCAGCAGCTTCGGGCGGGTCGTCTACAATGAGCAGTTCTTC.

The chain joins TRBV7-9 to TRBJ1-4; the D gene is possibly TRBD1 (5 bases). There are 13 residues in the CDR3. Germline V gene data show CDR1 as SEHNR and CDR2 as FQNEAQ (reference sequence). V was trimmed by 0 bases and J by 7 bases, leaving 6 bases between them. The CDR3 spells CASSLAGLEKLFF. The CDR3 DNA follows: TGTGCCAGCAGCTTAGCGGGGCTTGAAAAACTGTTTTTT.

This clone has just a few counts. The chain links TRBV25-1 to TRBJ2-7; possibly TRBD1 for D (6 bases). The CDR3 runs to 12 residues. Germline loops: CDR1 MGHDK, CDR2 SYGVNS. The V gene lost 5 bases and the J gene lost 4 bases, with 9 bases spanning the gap. CDR3 residues: CASSKQGYEQYF. CDR3 bases: TGTGCCAGCAGTAAACAGGGATACGAGCAGTACTTC.